The 27 T cell receptor beta chains in this list originate from one sample, sequenced in a study of Ad26.COV2.S vaccination and SARS-CoV-2 variants. Treatment specified: about 20 received Ad26.COV2.S at low or high dose, single or two shots; about 5 received placebo; per-sample allocation not given. The samples date from day 63 after the first vaccine or placebo injection. Assay used: immunoSEQ multiplex PCR; TCRdb lists only in-frame clones, some missing. The sample contains some 400,000 clones, about 89% of which appear only once. Sample: peripheral blood, taken in a trial of Ad26.COV2.S vaccine versus placebo. The receptors stem from a person between 18 and 60 years old who received the Ad26.COV2.S COVID-19 vaccine or a placebo.

This clone was observed many times. V gene TRBV30 combines with J gene TRBJ2-1; D is ambiguous. Germline V CDR1 and CDR2: GTSNPN, SVGIG (reference sequence). The CDR3 length is 13 residues. V was cut by 0 bases and J by 7 bases, with 10 bases left in between. The CDR3 region is CAWSVVRSNEQFF. DNA of the CDR3: TGTGCCTGGAGTGTCGTCAGGTCAAATGAGCAGTTCTTC. The full variable domain, rest sourced from reference TRBV30 and TRBJ2-1, is SQTIHQWPATLVQPVGSPLSLECTVEGTSNPNLYWYRQAAGRGLQLLFYSVGIGQISSEVPQNLSASRPQDRQFILSSKKLLLSDSGFYLCAWSVVRSNEQFFGPGTRLTVL.

There are a few counts of this clone. This sequence joins TRBV5-1 and TRBJ2-7, with TRBD1 matching over 9 bases. The CDR3 totals 16 residues. Trimming cost V 4 bases and J 3 bases; bases outside gene matches: 11. Looked up from germline, CDR1 is SGHRS and CDR2 is YFSETQ. The CDR3 DNA follows: TGCGCCAGCAGCCCTAGACAGGGGGTGGTGAACTACGAGCAGTACTTC. Its protein is CASSPRQGVVNYEQYF.

This chain links TRBV7-9 with TRBJ2-5, with D maybe TRBD2 (6 bases). Germline V CDR1 and CDR2: SEHNR, FQNEAQ (reference sequence). CDR3 size: 13 residues. V lost 4 bases and J 5 bases, leaving 11 bases between the germline ends. The CDR3 nucleotides are TGTGCCAGCAGCTACGGGAGTGGGGAGACCCAGTACTTC. It codes for CASSYGSGETQYF.

The V gene is TRBV6-1, the J gene TRBJ1-3, with D hard to call. Trimming left V 2 bases short and J 0 bases short, with 11 bases between. This CDR3 comprises 16 residues. Germline lookup yields CDR1 MNHNS and CDR2 SASEGT. CDR3 coding DNA: TGTGCCAGCAGTGAAACCCCCAGGCACTCTGGAAACACCATATATTTT. It yields the protein CASSETPRHSGNTIYF.

The chain links TRBV7-9 to TRBJ1-5; 7 nucleotides agree with TRBD1. This CDR3 contains 13 residues. Germline V CDR1 and CDR2: SEHNR, FQNEAQ (reference sequence). Germline trimming cut 4 bases from V and 6 bases from J; bases unmatched to any gene: 3. The chain's CDR3 is CASSSTGSQPQHF. The CDR3 DNA follows: TGTGCCAGCAGCTCGACAGGGTCTCAGCCCCAGCATTTT.

The chain carries TRBV27 and TRBJ1-2; 8 bases map to TRBD1. This CDR3 is built from 12 residues. V dropped 6 bases and J dropped 7; count of bases not matched to a gene: 4. Germline CDR1 reads MNHEY; CDR2 reads SMNVEV (reference sequence). DNA of the CDR3: TGTGCCAGCAGCCAAACAGGGGGTGGCTACACCTTC. Amino acid sequence: CASSQTGGGYTF.

The chain uses TRBV13 and TRBJ2-3; D unresolved. The germline gives CDR1 PRHDT, CDR2 FYEKMQ (reference sequence). The V and J ends lost 3 bases and 6 bases respectively, with 4 bases between them. There are 11 residues in the CDR3. CDR3 residues: CASSFGDTQYF. CDR3 DNA: TGTGCCAGCAGCTTTGGGGATACGCAGTATTTT. The full variable domain, with the rest looked up from reference TRBV13 and TRBJ2-3, is AAGVIQSPRHLIKEKRETATLKCYPIPRHDTVYWYQQGPGQDPQFLISFYEKMQSDKGSIPDRFSAQQFSDYHSELNMSSLELGDSALYFCASSFGDTQYFGPGTRLTVL.

V usage is TRBV9 and J usage is TRBJ2-5; D not resolved. This CDR3 comprises 15 residues. CDR1 and CDR2 (germline): SGDLS, YYNGEE. The V and J ends lost 0 bases and 7 bases respectively, with 16 bases between them. The CDR3: CASSVGTNPGATQYF. DNA for the CDR3: TGTGCCAGCAGCGTAGGTACTAACCCCGGAGCGACCCAGTACTTC.

The chain uses TRBV6-5 and TRBJ2-2, with TRBD1 identical over 7 bases. This CDR3 has 13 residues. V gave up 9 bases and J gave up 7 bases; unmatched junction bases: 8. Germline V lookup: CDR1 MNHEY, CDR2 SVGAGI. This chain's CDR3 is CASRQGSIGELFF. The CDR3 DNA follows: TGTGCCAGTCGACAGGGAAGTATCGGGGAGCTGTTTTTT.

This sequence joins TRBV7-6 and TRBJ2-7, with 12 bases fitting TRBD1. The germline V gene has CDR1 SGHVS and CDR2 FNYEAQ. The CDR3 covers 14 residues. V shed 7 bases and J 7 bases; nucleotides not matched to a gene: 8. This chain's CDR3 is CASTPGQGAEEQYF. The CDR3 bases are TGTGCCAGCACCCCGGGACAGGGGGCAGAGGAGCAGTACTTC.

This sequence joins TRBV30 and TRBJ2-3; TRBD1 aligns across 10 bases. Germline trimming cut 4 bases from V and 3 bases from J; bases unmatched to any gene: 7. The CDR3 spans 15 residues. The germline CDR1 and CDR2 sequences are GTSNPN and SVGIG (reference sequence). The CDR3 DNA sequence: TGTGCCTGGATGAACCGACAGGGGGCGACAGATACGCAGTATTTT. Translation: CAWMNRQGATDTQYF.

V and J are TRBV27 and TRBJ2-1; the D gene is possibly TRBD1 (6 bases). Germline V gene sequence: CDR1 MNHEY, CDR2 SMNVEV (reference sequence). The CDR3 contains 12 residues. V was cut by 2 bases and J by 7 bases, with 6 bases left in between. The CDR3 spells CASSLQGNEQFF. CDR3 sequence (DNA): TGTGCCAGCAGTTTACAGGGGAATGAGCAGTTCTTC.

This clone was seen only once. The chain links TRBV4-1 to TRBJ2-7; 13 nucleotides match TRBD2. CDR3 length: 16 residues. With V trimmed by 2 bases and J by 4 bases, 5 bases remained unmatched. Germline CDR1 and CDR2: MGHRA and YSYEKL. The CDR3 region is CASSQFGTSGTYEQYF. For the CDR3, the DNA is TGCGCCAGCAGCCAATTCGGGACTAGCGGGACTTACGAGCAGTACTTC.

This clone was recorded only once. Other DNA sequences of this sample code for an identical CDR3. This chain links TRBV28 with TRBJ1-5; unclear D gene. The CDR3 loop spans 10 amino acids. Germline CDR1 reads MDHEN; CDR2 reads SYDVKM. Trimming took 5 bases from V and 4 from J, leaving 0 bases between them. CDR3 nucleotide sequence: TGTGCCAGCAGTAATCAGCCCCAGCATTTT. Translating it yields CASSNQPQHF. The entire variable domain, with the rest obtained from reference TRBV28 and TRBJ1-5, is as follows: DVKVTQSSRYLVKRTGEKVFLECVQDMDHENMFWYRQDPGLGLRLIYFSYDVKMKEKGDIPEGYSVSREKKERFSLILESASTNQTSMYLCASSNQPQHFGDGTRLSIL.

The table lists this clone with a count of one. This chain joins TRBV7-8 and TRBJ2-5; 8 bases align to TRBD2. V trimming: 5 bases; J trimming: 6 bases; junction bases outside the gene matches: 5. CDR1 SGHVS and CDR2 FQNEAQ come from the germline V gene. The CDR3 spans 13 residues. The CDR3, as DNA: TGTGCCAGCAGCCAAGAGCGGGGGAAGACCCAGTACTTC. Its translation: CASSQERGKTQYF. The entire variable domain, with the rest obtained from reference TRBV7-8 and TRBJ2-5, is as follows: GAGVSQSPRYKVAKRGQDVALRCDPISGHVSLFWYQQALGQGPEFLTYFQNEAQLDKSGLPSDRFFAERPEGSVSTLKIQRTQQEDSAVYLCASSQERGKTQYFGPGTRLLVL.

The chain carries TRBV19 and TRBJ1-1; TRBD1 matches at 8 bases. This CDR3 contains 13 residues. The J segment lost 2 bases and the V segment lost 7 bases, leaving 3 bases of the junction unmatched. The germline V gene has CDR1 LNHDA and CDR2 SQIVND (reference sequence). The CDR3 region has the DNA TGTGCCAGTATGGGGACAGGAAACACTGAAGCTTTCTTT. As protein: CASMGTGNTEAFF.

The gene calls are TRBV10-3 and TRBJ2-7; TRBD1 is a possible D gene (6 bases). Germline V gives CDR1 ENHRY, CDR2 SYGVKD. This CDR3 is built from 14 residues. V lost 10 bases and J 0 bases, leaving 16 bases between the germline ends. The CDR3 protein is CATRDQGSSYEQYF. The CDR3 DNA reads as TGTGCCACCAGGGACCAGGGGAGCTCCTACGAGCAGTACTTC.

This clone was recorded only once. The gene calls are TRBV5-5 and TRBJ2-5; 7 nucleotides agree with TRBD2. V shed 4 bases and J 2 bases; nucleotides not matched to a gene: 5. Germline V lookup: CDR1 SGHKS, CDR2 YYEKEE (reference sequence). The CDR3 covers 14 residues. The CDR3 loop reads CASSALGRQETQYF. In DNA form, the CDR3 reads TGTGCCAGCAGCGCCCTCGGGAGGCAAGAGACCCAGTACTTC.

DNA for the CDR3: TGTGCCAGCAGACCCAGGTCGGACGGGACAGGGGGCTCCTACGAGCAGTACTTC. Amino acid sequence: CASRPRSDGTGGSYEQYF. This chain joins TRBV7-9 and TRBJ2-7, with 11 bases identical to TRBD1. Losses at the gene ends were 6 bases for V and 0 bases for J; bases not matched to a gene: 13. The CDR3 loop spans 18 amino acids. CDR1 SEHNR and CDR2 FQNEAQ come from the germline V gene (reference sequence).

The chain uses TRBV7-2 and TRBJ2-1; the D gene is possibly TRBD2 (6 bases). CDR1 is SGHTA and CDR2 is FQGNSA in the germline V gene. The CDR3 consists of 17 residues. V lost 4 bases to trimming and J lost 6 bases, with 22 bases between them. In DNA, the CDR3 is TGTGCCAGCAGCTCTCAGAGGACTAAAACATCGGGCAATGAGCAGTTCTTC. It is translated as CASSSQRTKTSGNEQFF.

This chain joins TRBV7-9 and TRBJ2-5; D is undetermined. Germline CDR1 SEHNR, CDR2 FQNEAQ (reference sequence). Trimming took off 3 bases at V and 1 base at J, with 6 bases between the two ends. The CDR3 runs 13 residues. The CDR3: CASSLSLQETQYF. In DNA form, the CDR3 reads TGTGCCAGCAGCTTGTCGCTCCAAGAGACCCAGTACTTC.

The chain links TRBV4-1 to TRBJ2-7; tentatively, D is TRBD1 or TRBD2 (5 bases each). Germline CDR1 and CDR2: MGHRA and YSYEKL. Trimming pared 4 bases from V and 5 bases from J, leaving 12 bases between. CDR3 length: 13 amino acids. The CDR3 region has the DNA TGCGCCAGCAGCCGGAGCAGGGACCACGAGCAGTACTTC. The encoded protein is CASSRSRDHEQYF.

The V and J genes are TRBV19 and TRBJ2-1, with a tentative D call TRBD2 (6 bases). Trimming cost V 5 bases and J 3 bases, with 17 bases left between them. Germline lookup yields CDR1 LNHDA and CDR2 SQIVND (reference sequence). The length of the CDR3 is 16 residues. The CDR3 bases are TGTGCCAGTAGTCCGCGGGACTCACTCCTCTACAATGAGCAGTTCTTC. Amino acids: CASSPRDSLLYNEQFF. Looking up the rest from reference TRBV19 and TRBJ2-1 gives the full variable domain: DGGITQSPKYLFRKEGQNVTLSCEQNLNHDAMYWYRQDPGQGLRLIYYSQIVNDFQKGDIAEGYSVSREKKESFPLTVTSAQKNPTAFYLCASSPRDSLLYNEQFFGPGTRLTVL.

This chain uses TRBV6-5 with TRBJ1-4; TRBD1 might be the D (5 bases). V was trimmed by 2 bases and J by 4 bases, leaving 8 bases between them. The CDR3 totals 14 residues. CDR1 and CDR2 (germline): MNHEY, SVGAGI. In nucleotides, the CDR3 is TGTGCCAGCAGTTACAGGGGAGGTAATGAAAAACTGTTTTTT. Translated: CASSYRGGNEKLFF.

The gene calls are TRBV3-1 (or the pseudogene TRBV3-2) and TRBJ1-1; D unresolved. Germline assignment: CDR1 LGHDT and CDR2 YNNKEL (reference sequence). The length of the CDR3 is 17 residues. Trimming left V 0 bases short and J 1 base short, with 15 bases between. The CDR3 sequence is CASSQDLQSSGNTEAFF. CDR3 in DNA: TGTGCCAGCAGCCAAGATCTGCAGAGTTCCGGGAACACTGAAGCTTTCTTT.

The genes are TRBV4-3 and TRBJ2-2; 7 bases align to TRBD1. V lost 0 bases, J lost 0 bases, and 7 bases stayed unmatched. The germline V gene has CDR1 LGHNA and CDR2 YSLEER. This CDR3 spans 18 amino acids. The CDR3 bases are TGCGCCAGCAGCCAAGATAGGGACAGCTTCCCGAACACCGGGGAGCTGTTTTTT. It codes for CASSQDRDSFPNTGELFF.

The CDR3, as DNA: TGTGCCAGCAGTTTCCTGCGCAGGGAGCAGTTCTTC. Residues: CASSFLRREQFF. This chain uses TRBV12-3 or TRBV12-4 with TRBJ2-1; D remains ambiguous. The CDR3 covers 12 residues. With 3 bases removed from V and 10 bases from J, the gap between germline ends came to 10 bases.